This T cell receptor (beta chain) originates from a study of tumor T cells in aggressive B-cell lymphoma. Losses at the gene ends were 2 bases for V and 6 bases for J; bases not matched to a gene: 4. CDR1 is SGHRS and CDR2 is YFSETQ in the germline V gene. CDR3 length equals 14 residues. Assay used: immunoSEQ multiplex PCR; TCRdb lists only in-frame clones, some missing. This sample has 500 to 800 clones, with 94% found just once. This TCR was sampled from an adult with diffuse large B cell lymphoma. Material: tumor tissue. V is TRBV5-1 and J is TRBJ1-4; 7 bases map to TRBD1. CDR3: CASSLQGLHEKLFF. DNA of the CDR3: TGCGCCAGCAGCTTACAGGGGTTGCATGAAAAACTGTTTTTT. Filled out from reference TRBV5-1 and TRBJ1-4, the complete variable domain reads KAGVTQTPRYLIKTRGQQVTLSCSPISGHRSVSWYQQTPGQGLQFLFEYFSETQRNKGNFPGRFSGRQFSNSRSEMNVSTLELGDSALYLCASSLQGLHEKLFFGSGTQLSVL.